This TCR beta chain was profiled in a study of blood T cell repertoires in COVID-19. The trim removed 2 bases at V and 3 bases at J, leaving 3 bases unmatched. This CDR3 has 14 residues. CDR1 SGHAT and CDR2 FQNNGV come from the germline V gene. TCRdb's table, derived via immunoSEQ multiplex PCR, lists solely in-frame clones and lacks some. This table has some 100,000 clones, 70% to 85% appearing once. The rearrangement joins TRBV11-2 to TRBJ1-1; TRBD1 agrees at 7 bases. The clonotype comes from a man between 45 and 60 years old with acute or convalescent COVID-19. The sequenced sample consisted of peripheral blood. The CDR3 protein is CASSLQGVYTEAFF. The DNA for the CDR3 is TGTGCCAGCAGCTTACAGGGGGTATACACTGAAGCTTTCTTT.